Listed here are 30 T cell receptor beta chains from one sample, sequenced in a study of blood T cell repertoires in COVID-19. Sequencing was performed with immunoSEQ multiplex PCR; in TCRdb, only in-frame clones are kept and a portion is missing. The sample holds approximately 100,000 clones, less than 80% seen once. The sequencing input was peripheral blood. All receptors come from a man in his sixties or seventies with active or convalescent COVID-19.

The chain links TRBV5-1 to TRBJ1-5; D is perhaps TRBD1 (5 bases). The CDR3 has 15 residues. V dropped 4 bases and J dropped 6 bases, with 17 bases sitting between them. CDR1 SGHRS and CDR2 YFSETQ come from the germline V gene. CDR3 sequence (DNA): TGCGCCAGCAGCAAGGGACCGGAGGGGCTTCAGCCCCAGCATTTT. It encodes CASSKGPEGLQPQHF. Complete variable domain (other parts from reference TRBV5-1 and TRBJ1-5): KAGVTQTPRYLIKTRGQQVTLSCSPISGHRSVSWYQQTPGQGLQFLFEYFSETQRNKGNFPGRFSGRQFSNSRSEMNVSTLELGDSALYLCASSKGPEGLQPQHFGDGTRLSIL.

This clone has just one count. DNA of the CDR3: TGTGCCAGCAGTTTCGCGGGGGGCGACACAGATACGCAGTATTTT. As protein: CASSFAGGDTDTQYF. This sequence joins TRBV28 and TRBJ2-3; 8 bases line up with TRBD2. This CDR3 is 15 amino acids long. CDR1 is MDHEN and CDR2 is SYDVKM in the germline V gene. After removal of 3 bases from V and 2 bases from J, the junction contained 4 bases not matched to a gene.

The chain combines TRBV9 with TRBJ1-1; tentative D call: TRBD1 (6 bases). Germline V gene data show CDR1 as SGDLS and CDR2 as YYNGEE. V shed 0 bases and J shed 2 bases, with 17 bases lying between them. The CDR3 spans 17 residues. This chain's CDR3 is CASSVVSPGAGNTEAFF. CDR3 in DNA: TGTGCCAGCAGCGTAGTCTCCCCAGGGGCGGGTAACACTGAAGCTTTCTTT.

The chain links TRBV6-1 to TRBJ1-1; D gene uncertain. The CDR3 sequence is 11 residues long. Trimming took off 3 bases at V and 11 bases at J, with 10 bases between the two ends. The V gene's germline CDR1 is MNHNS and CDR2 SASEGT. This chain's CDR3 is CASSDDVRAFF. CDR3 coding DNA: TGTGCCAGCAGTGATGATGTGCGGGCTTTCTTT.

The chain employs TRBV24-1 and TRBJ2-3; TRBD1 might be the D (6 bases). The V gene lost 0 bases and the J gene lost 2 bases, with 14 bases spanning the gap. The CDR3 contains 17 residues. Germline V gives CDR1 KGHDR, CDR2 SFDVKD. This CDR3 is CATSDLSLDSLTDTQYF. Written as DNA, the CDR3 is TGTGCCACCAGTGATTTGTCCCTGGACAGCCTCACAGATACGCAGTATTTT.

V gene TRBV6-5 combines with J gene TRBJ2-1; 7 bases are shared with TRBD2. Germline assignment: CDR1 MNHEY and CDR2 SVGAGI. With V trimmed by 6 bases and J by 5 bases, 7 bases remained unmatched. The CDR3 runs to 14 residues. The CDR3 here is CASRSGGTNNEQFF. In DNA, the CDR3 is TGTGCCAGCAGGTCTGGCGGGACTAACAATGAGCAGTTCTTC.

The chain links TRBV5-5 to TRBJ1-2, with 7 positions matching TRBD1. The CDR3 is made up of 14 amino acids. CDR1 and CDR2 from the germline V gene are SGHKS and YYEKEE (reference sequence). Trimming at V came to 1 base and at J to 8 bases, leaving 8 bases not matched to a gene. Here the CDR3 DNA reads TGTGCCAGCAGCTTGATAGGGGGCGAGGTAGGCTACACCTTC. This codes for CASSLIGGEVGYTF.

This clone was seen a single time. The chain is built from TRBV18 and TRBJ1-2; D might be TRBD1 (6 bases). The CDR3 extends over 13 amino acids. Trimming shortened V by 4 bases and J by 8 bases, and 14 bases separated the two germline ends. Germline values: CDR1 KGHSH, CDR2 LQKENI. CDR3 region: CASSLGGGNGYTF. CDR3 nucleotide sequence: TGTGCCAGCTCACTGGGAGGGGGTAACGGCTACACCTTC. The full variable domain, completed using reference TRBV18 and TRBJ1-2, is NAGVMQNPRHLVRRRGQEARLRCSPMKGHSHVYWYRQLPEEGLKFMVYLQKENIIDESGMPKERFSAEFPKEGPSILRIQQVVRGDSAAYFCASSLGGGNGYTFGSGTRLTVV.

This chain joins TRBV5-3 and TRBJ2-1; tentatively, D is TRBD2 (6 bases). TRBV5-3 is an ORF; its function is uncertain. This CDR3 is 15 amino acids long. V was shortened by 6 bases and J by 10 bases, with 23 bases between the two germline ends. CDR3 amino acids: CARTSSGTPSAEQFF. The CDR3 bases are TGTGCCAGAACCAGCTCCGGGACTCCAAGCGCAGAGCAGTTCTTC.

This chain uses TRBV6-4 with TRBJ2-7; D is perhaps TRBD1 (5 bases). V lost 3 bases, J lost 0 bases, and 9 bases lay in between. Germline V gives CDR1 MRHNA, CDR2 SNTAGT. This CDR3 contains 14 residues. DNA of the CDR3: TGTGCCAGCAGTGAACAGGCCATCTCCTACGAGCAGTACTTC. Its translation is CASSEQAISYEQYF.

This clone was seen only once. This sequence joins TRBV6-1 and TRBJ1-4; D unclear. The germline V and J ends were trimmed by 1 base and 0 bases, with 3 bases remaining between them. The germline CDR1 and CDR2 sequences are MNHNS and SASEGT. The CDR3 loop spans 14 amino acids. The CDR3 bases are TGTGCCAGCAGTGAAGGGCCAACTAATGAAAAACTGTTTTTT. This gives the protein CASSEGPTNEKLFF.

This clone was counted at least ten times. The chain uses TRBV5-1 and TRBJ2-6, with D maybe TRBD2 (7 bases). The CDR3 loop spans 17 amino acids. Trimming removed 5 bases from V and 2 bases from J, with 17 bases in between. Germline V gives CDR1 SGHRS, CDR2 YFSETQ. The CDR3 sequence: CASRTGGLNPGANVLTF. CDR3 bases: TGCGCCAGCAGAACGGGGGGCCTGAATCCTGGGGCCAACGTCCTGACTTTC. Combining the CDR3 with reference TRBV5-1 and TRBJ2-6 gives the whole variable domain KAGVTQTPRYLIKTRGQQVTLSCSPISGHRSVSWYQQTPGQGLQFLFEYFSETQRNKGNFPGRFSGRQFSNSRSEMNVSTLELGDSALYLCASRTGGLNPGANVLTFGAGSRLTVL.

This chain connects TRBV6-5 to TRBJ1-1, with D maybe TRBD1 (5 bases). V gave up 5 bases and J gave up 0 bases, with 10 bases separating them. The CDR3 loop spans 14 amino acids. Per germline, CDR1 MNHEY and CDR2 SVGAGI. The CDR3 DNA is TGTGCCAGCAGTCGCAGGGTCCTGAACACTGAAGCTTTCTTT. Its protein product is CASSRRVLNTEAFF.

This clone was observed at least ten times. In the same sample, other DNA sequences code for this CDR3. The V and J genes are TRBV6-5 and TRBJ1-5, with no clear D. Trimming stripped 0 bases from V and 1 base from J, with 7 bases between. Germline CDR1 and CDR2: MNHEY and SVGAGI. This CDR3 region has 15 residues. CDR3 nucleotide sequence: TGTGCCAGCAGTTACTCCGGCGGGAGCAATCAGCCCCAGCATTTT. Translated: CASSYSGGSNQPQHF.

V is TRBV5-1 and J is TRBJ2-7; tentatively, D is TRBD1 (5 bases). Trimming shortened V by 4 bases and J by 9 bases, and 11 bases separated the two germline ends. Germline CDR1 and CDR2: SGHRS and YFSETQ. This CDR3 is 11 amino acids long. CDR3 nucleotides: TGCGCCAGCAGCCCCGGTGGGGCGCAGTACTTC. Its protein product is CASSPGGAQYF.

This chain links TRBV6-1 with TRBJ2-5; 8 nucleotides match TRBD2. The CDR3 covers 17 residues. The germline V gene encodes CDR1 MNHNS and CDR2 SASEGT. Unmatched junction bases numbered 8, after V lost 0 bases and J lost 2 bases. CDR3 coding DNA: TGTGCCAGCAGTGAAGCGCTGCTGGGCGGGAGGCAAGAGACCCAGTACTTC. It translates to CASSEALLGGRQETQYF.

This chain links TRBV9 with TRBJ2-2; weak D call: TRBD2 (6 bases). The V and J ends lost 5 bases and 0 bases respectively, with 8 bases between them. Germline V gene lookup returns CDR1 SGDLS and CDR2 YYNGEE. The CDR3 loop spans 14 amino acids. CDR3 protein: CASRGTPNTGELFF. CDR3 bases: TGTGCCAGCAGAGGGACTCCGAACACCGGGGAGCTGTTTTTT.

This chain joins TRBV15 and TRBJ1-1; D not certain. The CDR3 is made up of 11 amino acids. Per germline, CDR1 LNHNV and CDR2 YYDKDF (reference sequence). V gave up 1 base and J gave up 10 bases, with 7 bases separating them. CDR3 sequence: CATSRVGVAFF. CDR3 DNA: TGTGCCACCAGCAGAGTCGGGGTAGCTTTCTTT.

This clone was detected only a few times. J is TRBJ2-1 and V is TRBV10-3, with 10 bases lining up with TRBD2. Germline CDR1 is ENHRY and CDR2 is SYGVKD. V shed 0 bases and J 3 bases; nucleotides not matched to a gene: 2. The CDR3 totals 16 residues. The CDR3 DNA reads TGTGCCATCAGTGAGTCGCCTAGCGGGGGCTACAATGAGCAGTTCTTC. Encoded protein: CAISESPSGGYNEQFF.

The CDR3 spells CASSFIGLTTGELFF. The CDR3 bases are TGTGCCAGCAGTTTTATCGGACTAACCACCGGGGAGCTGTTTTTT. This chain joins TRBV27 and TRBJ2-2, with D possibly matching TRBD2 (6 bases). Germline-derived CDR1 and CDR2 are MNHEY and SMNVEV (reference sequence). Trimming took off 3 bases at V and 4 bases at J, with 12 bases between the two ends. CDR3 size: 15 residues.

The V and J genes are TRBV5-4 and TRBJ1-5; tentative D call: TRBD1 (6 bases). V was pared by 4 bases and J by 4 bases, with 9 bases between. Germline CDR1 reads SGHNT; CDR2 reads YYREEE (reference sequence). The CDR3 totals 13 residues. CDR3: CASSPGQNQPQHF. In DNA, the CDR3 is TGTGCCAGCAGCCCGGGACAAAATCAGCCCCAGCATTTT.

CDR3 protein: CASSYRGTGNTIYF. CDR3 coding DNA: TGTGCCAGCAGTTACAGGGGGACCGGAAACACCATATATTTT. The chain combines TRBV6-2 or TRBV6-3 with TRBJ1-3, with D perhaps matching TRBD1 (6 bases). Germline assignment: CDR1 MNHEY and CDR2 SVGEGT. The CDR3 consists of 14 residues. V shed 2 bases and J shed 4 bases, with 9 bases lying between them.

The CDR3 nucleotides read TGTGCCAGCAGCGAAAATGACAGGGTGGGGAACATTCAGTACTTC. Residues: CASSENDRVGNIQYF. J is TRBJ2-4 and V is TRBV7-3, with 7 bases identical to TRBD1. This CDR3 contains 15 residues. The germline gives CDR1 SGHTA, CDR2 FQGTGA. With 5 bases clipped from V and 7 bases from J, the junction kept 11 bases outside the gene matches.

This chain links TRBV28 with TRBJ2-5; TRBD2 might be the D (5 bases). The CDR3 is 12 amino acids. V was pared by 4 bases and J by 3 bases, with 6 bases between. CDR1 and CDR2 (germline): MDHEN, SYDVKM. This CDR3 is CASSSGKETQYF. The CDR3 bases are TGTGCCAGCAGTTCGGGAAAAGAGACCCAGTACTTC. The full variable domain, its missing parts supplied by reference TRBV28 and TRBJ2-5, is DVKVTQSSRYLVKRTGEKVFLECVQDMDHENMFWYRQDPGLGLRLIYFSYDVKMKEKGDIPEGYSVSREKKERFSLILESASTNQTSMYLCASSSGKETQYFGPGTRLLVL.

This clone was observed a few times. The chain recombines TRBV28 with TRBJ2-3; the D gene is possibly TRBD2 (6 bases). Germline CDR1 reads MDHEN; CDR2 reads SYDVKM. Trimming removed 5 bases from V and 0 bases from J, with 18 bases in between. There are 17 residues in the CDR3. The CDR3 reads CASSPGTGTISTDTQYF. The CDR3 region has the DNA TGTGCCAGCAGTCCAGGGACTGGGACGATTAGCACAGATACGCAGTATTTT.

The chain recombines TRBV18 with TRBJ2-1; 9 bases are shared with TRBD2. This CDR3 spans 14 amino acids. Germline V gene sequence: CDR1 KGHSH, CDR2 LQKENI. V gave up 3 bases and J gave up 7 bases; unmatched junction bases: 4. The CDR3 here is CASSPAGGPNEQFF. The CDR3 DNA reads as TGTGCCAGCTCACCGGCGGGGGGGCCTAATGAGCAGTTCTTC. Filled out from reference TRBV18 and TRBJ2-1, the complete variable domain reads NAGVMQNPRHLVRRRGQEARLRCSPMKGHSHVYWYRQLPEEGLKFMVYLQKENIIDESGMPKERFSAEFPKEGPSILRIQQVVRGDSAAYFCASSPAGGPNEQFFGPGTRLTVL.

V is TRBV7-9 and J is TRBJ1-2, with 7 bases aligning to TRBD1. The CDR3 has 14 residues. V lost 5 bases to trimming and J lost 0 bases; unmatched junction nucleotides: 3. Germline lookup yields CDR1 SEHNR and CDR2 FQNEAQ (reference sequence). The CDR3 protein is CASSLGQTNYGYTF. In nucleotides, the CDR3 is TGTGCCAGCAGCCTGGGACAGACTAACTATGGCTACACCTTC.

This clone was picked up one time. This chain uses TRBV6-6 with TRBJ1-5; possible D gene TRBD1, 6 bases. Trimming left V 0 bases short and J 7 bases short, with 13 bases between. The V gene's germline CDR1 is MNHNY and CDR2 SVGAGI (reference sequence). The CDR3 covers 15 residues. The DNA of the CDR3 is TGTGCCAGCAGTTACTCTCAGGGGAATGAGCAGCCCCAGCATTTT. Encoded protein: CASSYSQGNEQPQHF.

V usage is TRBV29-1 and J usage is TRBJ1-1, with a weak D call TRBD1 (6 bases). This CDR3 has 15 residues. Germline V gives CDR1 SQVTM, CDR2 ANQGSEA. Trimming removed 4 bases from V and 6 bases from J, with 21 bases in between. The CDR3 reads CSVAGEFGAGAEAFF. The CDR3 region has the DNA TGCAGCGTTGCAGGGGAGTTTGGAGCCGGGGCTGAAGCTTTCTTT.

The chain is built from TRBV19 and TRBJ2-5; 9 bases align to TRBD1. The V gene's germline CDR1 is LNHDA and CDR2 SQIVND (reference sequence). The CDR3 is 16 residues long. V lost 5 bases, J lost 2 bases, and 9 bases stayed unmatched. The CDR3 nucleotides are TGTGCCAGTAGTTTCCAACTGGGACAGGGACAAGAGACCCAGTACTTC. Protein product: CASSFQLGQGQETQYF.